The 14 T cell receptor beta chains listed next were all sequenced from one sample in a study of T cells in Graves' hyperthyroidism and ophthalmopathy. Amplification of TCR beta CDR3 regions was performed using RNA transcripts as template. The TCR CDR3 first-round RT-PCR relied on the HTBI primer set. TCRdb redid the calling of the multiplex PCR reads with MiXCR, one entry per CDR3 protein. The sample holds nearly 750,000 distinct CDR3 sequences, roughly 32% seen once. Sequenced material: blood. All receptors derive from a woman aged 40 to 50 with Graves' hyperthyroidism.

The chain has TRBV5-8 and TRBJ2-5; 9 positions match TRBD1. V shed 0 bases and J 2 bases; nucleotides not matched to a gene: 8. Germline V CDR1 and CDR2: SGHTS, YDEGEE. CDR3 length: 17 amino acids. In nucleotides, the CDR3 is TGTGCCAGCAGCTTGGGGATTTCGGGGACAGGGCAAGAGACCCAGTACTTC. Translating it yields CASSLGISGTGQETQYF.

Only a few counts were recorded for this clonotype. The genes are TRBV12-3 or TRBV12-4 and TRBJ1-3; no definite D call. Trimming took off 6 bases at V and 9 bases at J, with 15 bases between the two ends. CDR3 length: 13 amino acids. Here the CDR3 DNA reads TGTGCCAGCAGCCTTACCCAACCGGGCACCATATATTTT. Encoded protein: CASSLTQPGTIYF.

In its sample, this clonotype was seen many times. CDR3 coding DNA: TGCGCCAGCAGCTTGGAGGCTAGCGGGTCCTACGAGCAGTACTTC. Protein: CASSLEASGSYEQYF. The rearrangement joins TRBV5-1 to TRBJ2-7; 8 bases match TRBD2. CDR1 and CDR2 from the germline V gene are SGHRS and YFSETQ. The junction had 3 bases not matched to a gene; V was cut back by 0 bases and J by 1 base. This CDR3 has 15 amino acids. Filled out from reference TRBV5-1 and TRBJ2-7, the complete variable domain reads KAGVTQTPRYLIKTRGQQVTLSCSPISGHRSVSWYQQTPGQGLQFLFEYFSETQRNKGNFPGRFSGRQFSNSRSEMNVSTLELGDSALYLCASSLEASGSYEQYFGPGTRLTVT.

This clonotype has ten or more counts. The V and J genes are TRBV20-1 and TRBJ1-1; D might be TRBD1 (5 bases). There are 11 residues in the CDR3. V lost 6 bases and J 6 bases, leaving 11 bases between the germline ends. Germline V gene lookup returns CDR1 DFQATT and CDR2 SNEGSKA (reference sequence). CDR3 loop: CSARGDAEAFF. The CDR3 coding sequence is TGCAGTGCCCGGGGGGATGCTGAAGCTTTCTTT.

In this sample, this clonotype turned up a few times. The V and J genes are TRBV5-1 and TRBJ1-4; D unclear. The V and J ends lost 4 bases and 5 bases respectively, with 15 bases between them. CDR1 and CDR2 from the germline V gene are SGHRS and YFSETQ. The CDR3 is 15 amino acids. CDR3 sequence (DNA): TGCGCCAGCAGCAAAAGCAGCATAATGAATGAAAAACTGTTTTTT. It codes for CASSKSSIMNEKLFF.

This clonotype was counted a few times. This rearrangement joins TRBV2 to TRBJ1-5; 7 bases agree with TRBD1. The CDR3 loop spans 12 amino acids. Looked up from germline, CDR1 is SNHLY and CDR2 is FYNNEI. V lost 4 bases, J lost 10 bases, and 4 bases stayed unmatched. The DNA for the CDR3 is TGTGCCAGCAGTGGAGACAGGGATCCCCAGCATTTT. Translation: CASSGDRDPQHF.

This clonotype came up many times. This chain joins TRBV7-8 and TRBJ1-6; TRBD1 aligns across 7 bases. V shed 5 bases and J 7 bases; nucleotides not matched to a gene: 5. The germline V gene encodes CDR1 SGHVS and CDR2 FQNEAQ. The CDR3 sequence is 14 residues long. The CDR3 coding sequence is TGTGCCAGCAGCACCGGGACAGCGAATTCACCCCTCCACTTT. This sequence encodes CASSTGTANSPLHF.

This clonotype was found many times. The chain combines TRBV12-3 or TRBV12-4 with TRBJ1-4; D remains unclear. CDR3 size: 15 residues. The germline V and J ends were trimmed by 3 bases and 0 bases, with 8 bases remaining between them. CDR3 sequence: CASSFGRATNEKLFF. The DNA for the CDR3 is TGTGCCAGCAGTTTTGGACGGGCAACTAATGAAAAACTGTTTTTT.

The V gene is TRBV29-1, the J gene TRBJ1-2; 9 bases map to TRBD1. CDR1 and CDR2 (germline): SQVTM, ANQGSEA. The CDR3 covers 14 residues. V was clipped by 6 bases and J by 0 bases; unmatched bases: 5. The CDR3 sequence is CSVGQGRANYGYTF. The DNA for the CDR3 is TGCAGCGTAGGACAGGGGAGGGCTAACTATGGCTACACCTTC.

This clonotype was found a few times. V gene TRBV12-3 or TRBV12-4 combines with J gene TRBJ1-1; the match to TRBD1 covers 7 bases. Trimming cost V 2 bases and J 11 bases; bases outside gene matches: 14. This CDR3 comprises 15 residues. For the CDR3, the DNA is TGTGCCAGCAGTTTATACCCCCGACAGGGAATAGCTGCTTTCTTT. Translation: CASSLYPRQGIAAFF.

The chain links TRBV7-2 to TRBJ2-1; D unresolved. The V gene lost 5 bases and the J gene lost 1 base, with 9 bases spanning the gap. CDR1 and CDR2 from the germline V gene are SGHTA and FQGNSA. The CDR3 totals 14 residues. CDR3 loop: CASSLIASYNEQFF. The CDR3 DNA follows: TGTGCCAGCAGCCTCATTGCTTCCTACAATGAGCAGTTCTTC.

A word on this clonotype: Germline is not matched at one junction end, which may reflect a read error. The CDR3 nucleotides read TGTGCCAGCTCACCACTCCAGGGGGCGAACACTGGAGCTTTCTTT. This encodes CASSPLQGANTGAFF. The chain is built from TRBV18 and TRBJ1-1; TRBD1 aligns across 8 bases. Germline-derived CDR1 and CDR2 are KGHSH and LQKENI. The CDR3 length is 15 residues.

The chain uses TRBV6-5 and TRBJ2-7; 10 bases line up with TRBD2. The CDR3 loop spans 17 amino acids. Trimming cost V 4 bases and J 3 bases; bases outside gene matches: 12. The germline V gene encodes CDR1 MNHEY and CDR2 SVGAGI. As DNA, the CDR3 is TGTGCCAGCAGTTCCAAAAGGGGTAGCGGGAGGATCTACGAGCAGTACTTC. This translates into CASSSKRGSGRIYEQYF.

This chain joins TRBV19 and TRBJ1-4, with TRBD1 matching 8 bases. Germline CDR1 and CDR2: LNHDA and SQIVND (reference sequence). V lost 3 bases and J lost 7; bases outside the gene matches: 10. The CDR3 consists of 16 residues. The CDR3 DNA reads TGTGCCAGTAGTATCGGTGGACAGGGTGTTGGTGAAAAACTGTTTTTT. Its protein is CASSIGGQGVGEKLFF.